This T cell receptor (beta chain) derives from a study of CD4+ T cells in melanoma. The V gene lost 6 bases and the J gene lost 4 bases, with 15 bases spanning the gap. The CDR3 is made up of 15 amino acids. The germline V gene has CDR1 KGHSH and CDR2 LQKENI. Data came from immunoSEQ multiplex PCR; TCRdb stores just in-frame clones and leaves some out. The repertoire holds 20,000 or so clones, with approximately 78% as singletons. The chain has TRBV18 and TRBJ1-4; D remains ambiguous. This clonotype was sampled from a human donor with melanoma. In DNA, the CDR3 is TGTGCCAGCTCGCCAATGCGAGTAGGTAATGAAAAACTGTTTTTT. Amino acids: CASSPMRVGNEKLFF.